This T cell receptor (beta chain) was recovered during a study of shared clonotypes between healthy human individuals. Details on this clone: Antigen unknown. Other nucleotide sequences in the sample specify the same CDR3.

Study-wide results and caveats: Relative to clonotypes present in all four donors, those not shared had lower generation probabilities. It was expected that sequencing depth would affect clonotype sharing among donors. Clonotypes that were shared across a handful of donors made up around 5% of naive CD4 clonotypes.

Under the authors' procedure: Junction-only immunoSEQ sequences carried no quality scores, so filtering differed. This table comes from immunoSEQ multiplex PCR, and its TCRdb copy is limited to in-frame clones, with some not included. D and trimming were read from the DNA, whereas the V and J calls and clone size are those reported in that table. The sample carries roughly 2.5 million clones, 90% to 95% recorded once. Sequencing used naive CD4+ T cells sorted from blood. Subset reported: CD45RA+ positively selected. This TCR was recovered from a man aged 18-30 years in good health.

CDR3 sequence reads: CASSGTANSPLHF. The DNA for the CDR3 is TGTGCCAGCAGTGGGACAGCGAATTCACCCCTCCACTTT. The chain combines TRBV6-6 with TRBJ1-6; the match to TRBD1 covers 7 bases. This CDR3 spans 13 amino acids. V shed 5 bases and J 7 bases; nucleotides not matched to a gene: 2. Germline values: CDR1 MNHNY, CDR2 SVGAGI (reference sequence).